The T cell receptor (beta chain) under discussion was sequenced for a study of early T cells in non-severe SARS-CoV-2 infection. This clonotype was seen repeatedly, ten times or more. The CDR3 runs 14 residues. Trimming took 5 bases from V and 6 from J, leaving 17 bases between them. Germline V CDR1 and CDR2: MNHEY, SVGEGT. TCRdb used MiXCR to reprocess the 5' RACE reads, holding one entry per CDR3 protein. Here the sample spans some 26,000 distinct CDR3 sequences, 4% to 5% being singletons. The V and J genes are TRBV6-2 or TRBV6-3 and TRBJ2-7; tentative D call: TRBD2 (6 bases). Sequencing used whole blood. The TCR originated in an adult who was a healthcare worker with PCR-confirmed SARS-CoV-2 infection or an uninfected control (not recorded which). The CDR3 bases are TGTGCCAGCAGTCGCCCGGGACTCTCCGTCGAGCAGTACTTC. Residues: CASSRPGLSVEQYF.